Detailed here is one T cell receptor (beta chain). The antigen remains undetermined. One entry per CDR3 protein, called by TCRdb with MiXCR from the 5' RACE reads. The sample yields 500,000 to 650,000 distinct CDR3 sequences, about 12% seen once. The data are from a study of T cells after yellow fever vaccination. Study summary: The SMART-Seq v4 Ultra Low Input method served to prepare the low-cell-number fractions. Study-wide results and caveats: Booster samples showed a return of most primary-vaccination clones (about 97% CD4, 80% to 90% CD8). Abundant bulk-derived clonotypes could contaminate FACS-sorted repertoires.

CDR1 is SGHTA, CDR2 FQGNSA, per germline. The CDR3 loop spans 15 amino acids. V was pared by 5 bases and J by 4 bases, with 9 bases of the junction left unmatched. This receptor was identified in a man aged 30 to 39 who received the YFV17D yellow fever vaccine. This sample comprised PBMCs, obtained on the day of the yellow fever booster vaccination. The genes are TRBV7-2 and TRBJ2-3, with 7 bases fitting TRBD1. CDR3 region: CASSIDRVRADTQYF. DNA for the CDR3: TGTGCCAGCAGCATTGACAGGGTTCGCGCAGATACGCAGTATTTT.